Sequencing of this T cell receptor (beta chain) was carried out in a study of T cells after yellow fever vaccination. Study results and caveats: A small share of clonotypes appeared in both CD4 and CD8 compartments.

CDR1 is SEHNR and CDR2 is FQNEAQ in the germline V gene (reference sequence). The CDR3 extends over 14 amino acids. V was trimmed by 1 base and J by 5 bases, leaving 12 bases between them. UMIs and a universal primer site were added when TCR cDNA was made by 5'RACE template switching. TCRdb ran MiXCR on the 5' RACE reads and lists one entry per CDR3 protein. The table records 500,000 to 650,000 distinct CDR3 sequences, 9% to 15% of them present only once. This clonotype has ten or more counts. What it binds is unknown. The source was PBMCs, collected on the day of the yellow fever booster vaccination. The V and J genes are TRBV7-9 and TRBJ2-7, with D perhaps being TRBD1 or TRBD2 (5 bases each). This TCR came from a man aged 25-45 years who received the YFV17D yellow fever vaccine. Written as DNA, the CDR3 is TGTGCCAGCAGCTTAGGAGGGACCTACCACGAGCAGTACTTC. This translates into CASSLGGTYHEQYF. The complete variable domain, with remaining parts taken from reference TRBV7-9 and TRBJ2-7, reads DTGVSQNPRHKITKRGQNVTFRCDPISEHNRLYWYRQTLGQGPEFLTYFQNEAQLEKSRLLSDRFSAERPKGSFSTLEIQRTEQGDSAMYLCASSLGGTYHEQYFGPGTRLTVT.